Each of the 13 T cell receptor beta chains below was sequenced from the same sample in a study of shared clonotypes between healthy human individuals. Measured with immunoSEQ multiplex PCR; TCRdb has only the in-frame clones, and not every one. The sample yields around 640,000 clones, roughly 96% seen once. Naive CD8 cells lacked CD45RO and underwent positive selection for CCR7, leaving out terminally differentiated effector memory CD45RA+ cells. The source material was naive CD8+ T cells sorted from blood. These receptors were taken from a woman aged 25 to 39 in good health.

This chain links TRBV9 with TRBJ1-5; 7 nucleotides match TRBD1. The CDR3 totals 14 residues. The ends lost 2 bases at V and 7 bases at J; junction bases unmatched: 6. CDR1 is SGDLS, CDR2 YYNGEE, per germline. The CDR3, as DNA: TGTGCCAGCAGCGTTGGACAGGAGGGACAGCCCCAGCATTTT. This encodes CASSVGQEGQPQHF.

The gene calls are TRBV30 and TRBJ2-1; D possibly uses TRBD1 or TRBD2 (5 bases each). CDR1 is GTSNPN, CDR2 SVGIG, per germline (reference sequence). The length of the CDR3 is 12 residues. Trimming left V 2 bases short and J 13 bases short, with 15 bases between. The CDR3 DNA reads TGTGCCTGGAGTTCCGGGACCCCAATTCAGTTCTTC. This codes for CAWSSGTPIQFF.

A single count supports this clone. For the CDR3, the DNA is TGTGCCAGCAGCTTTCTGACTAGCGGGAGAGCGACCTACGAGCAGTACTTC. As protein: CASSFLTSGRATYEQYF. The chain has TRBV12-1 and TRBJ2-7; no DNA check was done on the table's D call, TRBD2. TRBV12-1 is classified as a pseudogene. The length of the CDR3 is 17 residues.

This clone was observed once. This chain's CDR3 is CSVDPSGDGYTF. The CDR3 DNA follows: TGCAGCGTTGATCCGTCTGGGGATGGCTACACCTTC. The chain is built from TRBV29-1 and TRBJ1-2; D uncertain. This CDR3 region has 12 residues. The germline CDR1 and CDR2 sequences are SQVTM and ANQGSEA. V lost 3 bases, J lost 6 bases, and 11 bases lay in between. Based on the CDR3 plus reference TRBV29-1 and TRBJ1-2, the full variable domain is SAVISQKPSRDICQRGTSLTIQCQVDSQVTMMFWYRQQPGQSLTLIATANQGSEATYESGFVIDKFPISRPNLTFSTLTVSNMSPEDSSIYLCSVDPSGDGYTFGSGTRLTVV.

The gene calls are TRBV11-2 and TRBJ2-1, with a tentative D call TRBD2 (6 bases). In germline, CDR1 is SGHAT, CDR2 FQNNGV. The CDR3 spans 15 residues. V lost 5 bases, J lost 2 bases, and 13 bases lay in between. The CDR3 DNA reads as TGTGCCAGCAGCCCACCGGAGGGCCCCTACAATGAGCAGTTCTTC. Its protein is CASSPPEGPYNEQFF.

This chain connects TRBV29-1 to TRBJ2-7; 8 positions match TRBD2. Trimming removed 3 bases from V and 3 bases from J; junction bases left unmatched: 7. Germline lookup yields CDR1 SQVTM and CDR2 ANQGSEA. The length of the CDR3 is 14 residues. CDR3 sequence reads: CSVETGGIDYEQYF. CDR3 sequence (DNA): TGCAGCGTTGAGACGGGAGGGATCGACTACGAGCAGTACTTC.

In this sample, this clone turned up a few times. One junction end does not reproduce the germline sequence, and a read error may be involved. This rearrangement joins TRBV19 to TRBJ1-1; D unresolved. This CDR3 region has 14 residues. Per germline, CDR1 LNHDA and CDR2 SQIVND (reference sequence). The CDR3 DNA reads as TGTGCCAGTAGCATAGACTTCCGAGGTACTGAAGCTTTCTTT. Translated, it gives CASSIDFRGTEAFF.

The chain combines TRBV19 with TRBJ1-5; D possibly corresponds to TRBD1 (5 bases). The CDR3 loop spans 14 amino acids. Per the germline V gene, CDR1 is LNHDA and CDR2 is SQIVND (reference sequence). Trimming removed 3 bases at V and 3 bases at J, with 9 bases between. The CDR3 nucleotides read TGTGCCAGTAGTATCAGGGAACTCAATCAGCCCCAGCATTTT. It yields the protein CASSIRELNQPQHF.

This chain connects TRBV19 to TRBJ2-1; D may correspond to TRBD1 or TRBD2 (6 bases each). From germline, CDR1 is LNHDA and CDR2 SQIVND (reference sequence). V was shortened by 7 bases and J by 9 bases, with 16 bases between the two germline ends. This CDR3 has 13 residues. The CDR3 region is CASTSDGGIEQFF. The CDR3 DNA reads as TGTGCCAGTACCTCGGACGGGGGCATTGAGCAGTTCTTC.

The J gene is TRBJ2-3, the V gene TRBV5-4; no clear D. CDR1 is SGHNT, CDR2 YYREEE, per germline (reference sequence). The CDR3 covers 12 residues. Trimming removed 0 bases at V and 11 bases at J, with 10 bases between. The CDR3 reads CASSLGVKEQYF. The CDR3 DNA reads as TGTGCCAGCAGCTTGGGCGTTAAGGAGCAGTATTTT.

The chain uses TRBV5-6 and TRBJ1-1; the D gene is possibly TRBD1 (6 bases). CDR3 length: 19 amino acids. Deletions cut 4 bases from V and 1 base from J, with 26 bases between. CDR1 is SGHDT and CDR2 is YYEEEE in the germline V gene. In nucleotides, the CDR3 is TGTGCCAGCAGCGGCAACCCGGGACAAGGCACGTTATGGAACACTGAAGCTTTCTTT. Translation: CASSGNPGQGTLWNTEAFF.

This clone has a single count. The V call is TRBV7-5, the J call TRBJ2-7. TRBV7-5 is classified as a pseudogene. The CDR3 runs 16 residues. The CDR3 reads CVSGVGTISDTYEQYF. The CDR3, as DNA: TGTGTCAGTGGGGTAGGAACGATCTCAGACACCTACGAGCAGTACTTC.

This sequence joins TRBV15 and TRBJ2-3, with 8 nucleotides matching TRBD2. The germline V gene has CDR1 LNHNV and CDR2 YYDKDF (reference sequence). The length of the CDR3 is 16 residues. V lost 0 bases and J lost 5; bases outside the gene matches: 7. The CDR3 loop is CATSREAGLGRDTQYF. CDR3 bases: TGTGCCACCAGCAGAGAGGCGGGACTAGGCCGAGATACGCAGTATTTT.